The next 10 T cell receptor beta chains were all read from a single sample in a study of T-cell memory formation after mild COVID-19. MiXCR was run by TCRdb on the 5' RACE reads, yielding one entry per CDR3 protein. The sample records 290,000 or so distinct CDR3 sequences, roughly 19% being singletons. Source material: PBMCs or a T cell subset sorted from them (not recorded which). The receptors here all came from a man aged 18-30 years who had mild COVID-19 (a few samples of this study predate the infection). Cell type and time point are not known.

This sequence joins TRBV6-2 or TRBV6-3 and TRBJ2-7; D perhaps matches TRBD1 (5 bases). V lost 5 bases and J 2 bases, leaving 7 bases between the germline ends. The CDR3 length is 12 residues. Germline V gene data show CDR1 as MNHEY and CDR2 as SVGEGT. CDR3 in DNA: TGTGCCAGCAGTGACAGCCCCTACGAGCAGTACGTC. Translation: CASSDSPYEQYV.

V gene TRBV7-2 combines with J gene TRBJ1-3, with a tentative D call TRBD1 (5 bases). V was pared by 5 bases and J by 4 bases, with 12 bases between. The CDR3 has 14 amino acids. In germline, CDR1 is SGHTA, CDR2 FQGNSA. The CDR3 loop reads CASSPWGDGNTIYF. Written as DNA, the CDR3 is TGTGCCAGCAGCCCATGGGGGGACGGAAACACCATATATTTT.

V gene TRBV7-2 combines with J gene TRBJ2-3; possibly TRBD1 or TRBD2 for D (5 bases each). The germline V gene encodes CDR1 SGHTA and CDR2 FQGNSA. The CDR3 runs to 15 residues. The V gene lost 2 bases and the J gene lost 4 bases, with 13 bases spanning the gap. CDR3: CASSLNGALSDTQYF. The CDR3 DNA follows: TGTGCCAGCAGCTTAAACGGGGCCCTCTCAGATACGCAGTATTTT.

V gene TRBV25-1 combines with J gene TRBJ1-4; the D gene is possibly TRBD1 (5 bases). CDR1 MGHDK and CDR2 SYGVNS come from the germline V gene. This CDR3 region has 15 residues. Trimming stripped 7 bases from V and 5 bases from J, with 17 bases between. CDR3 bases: TGTGCCAGCACCCCCCCCGGGACGGCGAATGAAAAACTGTTTTTT. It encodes CASTPPGTANEKLFF.

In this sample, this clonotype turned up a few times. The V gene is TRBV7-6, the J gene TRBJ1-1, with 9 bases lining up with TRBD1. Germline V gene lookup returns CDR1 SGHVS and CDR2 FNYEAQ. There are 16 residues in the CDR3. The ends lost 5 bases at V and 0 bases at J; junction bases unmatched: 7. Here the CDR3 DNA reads TGTGCCAGCAGCGGGACAGGGACGGCGATGAACACTGAAGCTTTCTTT. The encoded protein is CASSGTGTAMNTEAFF.

CDR3 residues: CASSLRRGRHNEQFF. The DNA for the CDR3 is TGTGCCAGCAGTCTAAGGCGAGGACGACACAATGAGCAGTTCTTC. The J gene is TRBJ2-1, the V gene TRBV12-3 or TRBV12-4; D not certain. This CDR3 is built from 15 residues. The V end lost 5 bases, the J end lost 5 bases, and 16 bases lay between the germline ends.

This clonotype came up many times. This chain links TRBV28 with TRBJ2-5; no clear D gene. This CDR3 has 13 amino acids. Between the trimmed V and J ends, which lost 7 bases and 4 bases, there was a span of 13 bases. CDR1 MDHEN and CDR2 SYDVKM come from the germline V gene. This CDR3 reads CASNFQARETQYF. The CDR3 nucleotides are TGTGCCAGCAACTTCCAAGCCCGAGAGACCCAGTACTTC.

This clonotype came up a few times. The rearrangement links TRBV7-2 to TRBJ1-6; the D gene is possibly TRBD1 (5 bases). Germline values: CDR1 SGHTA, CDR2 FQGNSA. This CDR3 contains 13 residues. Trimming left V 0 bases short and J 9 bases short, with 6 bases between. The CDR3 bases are TGTGCCAGCAGCTTAGCGCAGGGTTCACCCCTCCACTTT. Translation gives CASSLAQGSPLHF.

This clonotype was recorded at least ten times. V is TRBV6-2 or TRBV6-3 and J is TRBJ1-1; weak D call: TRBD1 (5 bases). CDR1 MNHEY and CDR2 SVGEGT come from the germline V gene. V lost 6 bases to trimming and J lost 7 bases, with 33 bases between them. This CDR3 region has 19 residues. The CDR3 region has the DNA TGTGCCAGCAGACGGAGGCCAGCACTCAGGGTAGGACGGGACGGTGAAGCTTTCTTT. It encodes CASRRRPALRVGRDGEAFF.

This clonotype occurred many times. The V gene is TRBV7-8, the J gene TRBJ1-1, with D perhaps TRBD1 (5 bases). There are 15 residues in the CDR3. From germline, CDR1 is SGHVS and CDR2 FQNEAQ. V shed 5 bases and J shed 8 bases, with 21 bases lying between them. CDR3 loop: CASSPLKGTSREAFF. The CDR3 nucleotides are TGTGCCAGCAGCCCCCTAAAGGGGACCTCCCGGGAAGCTTTCTTT. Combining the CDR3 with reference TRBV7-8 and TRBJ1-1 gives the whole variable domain GAGVSQSPRYKVAKRGQDVALRCDPISGHVSLFWYQQALGQGPEFLTYFQNEAQLDKSGLPSDRFFAERPEGSVSTLKIQRTQQEDSAVYLCASSPLKGTSREAFFGQGTRLTVV.